This T cell receptor beta chain was captured by sequencing in a study of T-cell memory formation after mild COVID-19. TCRdb re-called the 5' RACE reads with MiXCR, one entry per CDR3 protein. The sample holds around 300,000 distinct CDR3 sequences, 13% to 15% seen once. Study-wide results and caveats: The study found balanced CD4/CD8 in clones contracting day 15 to 85 and a CD4+ lean in later expanders.

This clonotype was seen more than once but under ten times. The target antigen is unknown. This TCR derives from a young man who had mild COVID-19 (a few samples of this study predate the infection). Cell type and time point are not known. The sample taken for sequencing was PBMCs or a T cell subset sorted from them (not recorded which).

The CDR3 sequence is CASSSRDRHPNTGELFF. Written as DNA, the CDR3 is TGCGCCAGCAGTTCTCGGGACAGGCATCCTAACACCGGGGAGCTGTTTTTT. The chain has TRBV5-1 and TRBJ2-2, with TRBD1 identical over 8 bases. J was trimmed by 2 bases and V by 5 bases; bases with no gene match: 11. This CDR3 spans 17 amino acids. Germline V gives CDR1 SGHRS, CDR2 YFSETQ.